Listed below are T cell receptor beta chains from one sample, sequenced in a study of OX40 agonist ivuxolimab in advanced cancers. Produced via immunoSEQ multiplex PCR; TCRdb's table is partial and in-frame only. The sample shows around 70,000 clones, roughly 85% of them seen only once. Here the sequenced sample was CD4+ or CD8+ T cells sorted from blood, taken in a trial of the OX40 agonist ivuxolimab. All receptors derive from an adult with an advanced solid tumor such as melanoma, head and neck, liver or kidney cancer. Each CDR3 is given with its conserved first and last residue. The order of the fields is V gene, J gene, D gene, CDR3 protein, CDR3 DNA. D genes are given only for firm matches.

>TRBV7-2|TRBJ2-5|TRBD2
CASSSTSGVFGTQYF
TGTGCCAGCAGCTCGACTAGCGGGGTGTTTGGAACCCAGTACTTC
>TRBV5-1|TRBJ2-6|NA
CASSPDPSGANVLTF
TGCGCCAGCAGCCCCGACCCCTCTGGGGCCAACGTCCTGACTTTC
>TRBV11-2|TRBJ1-3|NA
CASSSHRGGNTIYF
TGTGCCAGCAGCTCCCATAGGGGGGGAAACACCATATATTTT
>TRBV9|TRBJ1-1|NA
CASSSGRHGVNTEAFF
TGTGCCAGCAGCAGCGGACGTCACGGGGTGAACACTGAAGCTTTCTTT
>TRBV7-8|TRBJ1-6|NA
CASSLQYNSPLHF
TGTGCCAGCAGCTTACAGTATAATTCACCCCTCCACTTT
>TRBV6-4|TRBJ2-5|NA
CASSDMRLAPETQYF
TGTGCCAGCAGTGATATGCGGCTAGCCCCAGAGACCCAGTACTTC
>TRBV2|TRBJ1-6|NA
CASNQDNSPLHF
TGTGCCAGCAACCAAGATAATTCACCCCTCCACTTT
>TRBV5-1|TRBJ2-5|TRBD2
CASSLEGRGEETQYF
TGCGCCAGCAGCTTGGAGGGGCGGGGGGAAGAGACCCAGTACTTC
>TRBV9|TRBJ1-5|NA
CASSVDGTGNQHF
TGTGCCAGCAGCGTAGATGGCACAGGGAACCAGCATTTT
>TRBV5-4|TRBJ2-2|TRBD2
CASSLGGLAGSTGELFF
TGTGCCAGCAGCTTGGGGGGACTAGCGGGAAGCACCGGGGAGCTGTTTTTT
>TRBV29-1|TRBJ1-1|TRBD1
CSAGQAGEATEAFF
TGCAGCGCCGGACAGGCAGGGGAGGCCACTGAAGCTTTCTTT
>TRBV18|TRBJ2-1|NA
CASSPAGGPRNEQFF
TGTGCCAGCTCACCGGCAGGGGGGCCACGGAATGAGCAGTTCTTC
>TRBV19|TRBJ1-1|TRBD1
CASSTGQGAMNTEAFF
TGTGCCAGTAGTACGGGACAGGGCGCCATGAACACTGAAGCTTTCTTT
>TRBV7-9|TRBJ1-1|NA
CASRGDLNTEAFF
TGTGCCAGCAGGGGGGACCTGAACACTGAAGCTTTCTTT
>TRBV6-5|TRBJ2-5|NA
CASKRTTISETQYF
TGTGCCAGCAAGAGGACTACGATTAGCGAGACCCAGTACTTC
>TRBV21-1|TRBJ1-3|NA
CASSKALNVPGRNTIYF
TGTGCCAGCAGCAAAGCGCTAAACGTTCCGGGAAGAAACACCATATATTTT
>TRBV6-5|TRBJ1-5|NA
CASSRGPGSNQPQHF
TGTGCCAGCAGTCGGGGACCTGGGAGCAATCAGCCCCAGCATTTT
>TRBV6-1|TRBJ2-3|NA
CASRGGSPTDTQYF
TGTGCCAGCAGAGGTGGTTCCCCCACAGATACGCAGTATTTT
>TRBV19|TRBJ1-4|NA
CASSIDSQGDEKLFF
TGTGCCAGTAGTATAGATAGTCAGGGTGATGAAAAACTGTTTTTT